The entry below describes one T cell receptor (beta chain). The sample is drawn from a study of control samples from healthy donors and cancer patients. Sequencing was performed with immunoSEQ multiplex PCR; in TCRdb, only in-frame clones are kept and a portion is missing. The sample yields roughly 50,000 clones, more than 80% seen once. Looked up from germline, CDR1 is LGHDT and CDR2 is YNNKEL (reference sequence). The CDR3 sequence is 14 residues long. Deletions cut 0 bases from V and 5 bases from J, with 10 bases between. The specimen was PBMCs. The chain carries TRBV3-1 (or the pseudogene TRBV3-2) and TRBJ1-2; D ambiguous. The receptor was derived from a man aged 25 to 40 with colorectal cancer. The CDR3 DNA follows: TGTGCCAGCAGCCAAGATTGGCAGACGTATGGCTACACCTTC. Translated: CASSQDWQTYGYTF.